This TCR beta chain stems from a study of cytomegalovirus exposure and HLA in healthy donors. Whole-study results and caveats: Per published reports, the classifier diagnosed cytomegalovirus status with high specificity and sensitivity. Presence/absence analyses assumed roughly uniform sequencing depth across donors. Later on, an analysis tied about 17,000 TCR beta sequences to HLA alleles at 0.05 false discovery rate. About 87% or about 30% of the time was how often most TCR beta V segments were productive, according to an earlier analysis.

Germline trimming cut 2 bases from V and 3 bases from J; bases unmatched to any gene: 11. Per germline, CDR1 MNHNS and CDR2 SASEGT. The CDR3 runs 17 residues. This clone has a single count. Its antigen is still unknown. In the PCR, 60 Vbeta and 13 Jbeta primers were used. Libraries were prepared by immunoSEQ multiplex PCR; TCRdb keeps only in-frame clonotypes and omits some of them. The sample holds around 180,000 clones; roughly 74% are singletons and the top ten take roughly 6%. The sequenced sample consisted of PBMCs. This chain links TRBV6-1 with TRBJ2-7, with TRBD1 identical over 9 bases. The origin of this receptor is a young woman in good health and CMV-seropositive. In DNA, the CDR3 is TGTGCCAGCAGTGAACTGGGGGCCGGGACAGGGAGCTACGAGCAGTACTTC. Residues: CASSELGAGTGSYEQYF.